Below, 10 T cell receptor beta chains from the same sample are listed, as sequenced in a study of shared clonotypes between healthy human individuals. Naive CD8 populations comprised CD45RO-negative cells positively selected for CCR7, excluding terminally differentiated effector memory CD45RA+ cells. TCRdb's copy holds only in-frame clones and misses some; the assay was immunoSEQ multiplex PCR. Of around 620,000 clones in the sample, 90% to 95% were seen once. Sequences were obtained from naive CD8+ T cells sorted from blood. The receptors were gathered from a woman in her 30s in good health.

The chain uses TRBV28 and TRBJ1-1; 7 bases align to TRBD1. The V gene's germline CDR1 is MDHEN and CDR2 SYDVKM. Trimming took 4 bases from V and 6 from J; bases not matched to a gene: 2. There are 12 residues in the CDR3. The CDR3 here is CASSSGGPEAFF. In DNA form, the CDR3 reads TGTGCCAGCAGTTCAGGGGGACCTGAAGCTTTCTTT.

This sequence joins TRBV2 and TRBJ2-7; D gene uncertain. V dropped 6 bases and J dropped 2 bases, with 20 bases sitting between them. CDR3 length: 16 amino acids. Germline V gene sequence: CDR1 SNHLY, CDR2 FYNNEI. As DNA, the CDR3 is TGTGCCAGCAGCGCAAGCAAGCAGGTCCCTACCTACGAGCAGTACTTC. Translated, it gives CASSASKQVPTYEQYF.

This CDR3 is CASSQTYEQYF. Written as DNA, the CDR3 is TGTGCCAGCAGCCAAACCTACGAGCAGTACTTC. The V call is TRBV6-1, the J call TRBJ2-7, with no clear D. The CDR3 is made up of 11 amino acids. Trimming left V 6 bases short and J 2 bases short, with 5 bases between. The germline gives CDR1 MNHNS, CDR2 SASEGT.

This chain uses TRBV7-8 with TRBJ2-2, with 8 bases aligning to TRBD1. Germline CDR1 reads SGHVS; CDR2 reads FQNEAQ. CDR3 length equals 17 residues. V was clipped by 5 bases and J by 5 bases; unmatched bases: 13. The CDR3 sequence: CASSPHGQGAGTGELFF. The CDR3 DNA follows: TGTGCCAGCAGCCCCCACGGGCAGGGGGCTGGAACCGGGGAGCTGTTTTTT.

This clone showed up just once. V and J are TRBV10-2 and TRBJ2-7; D possibly corresponds to TRBD2 (5 bases). V was shortened by 5 bases and J by 4 bases, with 18 bases between the two germline ends. Germline lookup yields CDR1 WSHSY and CDR2 SAAADI. The CDR3 contains 15 residues. DNA for the CDR3: TGCGCCAGCAGTCCGGGGTCCGGGCGTCCTTACGAGCAGTACTTC. This encodes CASSPGSGRPYEQYF.

The V and J genes are TRBV23-1 and TRBJ2-7, with 7 bases identical to TRBD1. TRBV23-1 is an ORF for which the function is uncertain. The CDR3 extends over 12 amino acids. V was clipped by 9 bases and J by 9 bases; unmatched bases: 11. This CDR3 is CARPDRVKGQYF. The CDR3 DNA follows: TGCGCCAGACCCGACAGGGTAAAGGGGCAGTACTTC.

The chain combines TRBV28 with TRBJ1-2; TRBD1 matches at 10 bases. Germline CDR1 and CDR2: MDHEN and SYDVKM. With V trimmed by 8 bases and J by 3 bases, 18 bases remained unmatched. The CDR3 has 18 amino acids. The CDR3 is CASGTPGQGVLSDYGYTF. The CDR3 nucleotides are TGTGCCAGCGGTACCCCTGGACAGGGGGTATTGTCTGACTATGGCTACACCTTC.

J is TRBJ2-4 and V is TRBV7-9; 9 bases line up with TRBD1. After removal of 3 bases from V and 7 bases from J, the junction contained 10 bases not matched to a gene. Germline CDR1 reads SEHNR; CDR2 reads FQNEAQ (reference sequence). The CDR3 spans 16 residues. The CDR3 is CASSFVKGTGLNIQYF. The CDR3 DNA follows: TGTGCCAGCAGCTTCGTAAAGGGGACAGGGCTCAACATTCAGTACTTC. The variable domain in full, with the rest retrieved from reference TRBV7-9 and TRBJ2-4, is DTGVSQNPRHKITKRGQNVTFRCDPISEHNRLYWYRQTLGQGPEFLTYFQNEAQLEKSRLLSDRFSAERPKGSFSTLEIQRTEQGDSAMYLCASSFVKGTGLNIQYFGAGTRLSVL.

The chain joins TRBV4-2 to TRBJ1-2, with D perhaps matching TRBD1 (6 bases). Between the trimmed V and J ends, which lost 0 bases and 5 bases, there was a span of 13 bases. The CDR3 has 15 amino acids. Looked up from germline, CDR1 is LGHNA and CDR2 is YNFKEQ. The CDR3 is CASSQEEGGRYGYTF. The CDR3 DNA is TGTGCCAGCAGCCAAGAGGAGGGGGGTAGATATGGCTACACCTTC.

The V and J genes are TRBV6-5 and TRBJ2-3; D remains unclear. Trimming left V 0 bases short and J 3 bases short, with 13 bases between. CDR1 is MNHEY and CDR2 is SVGAGI in the germline V gene. The CDR3 contains 16 residues. In DNA, the CDR3 is TGTGCCAGCAGTTACTCGTTCGTTTCTGGGACAGATACGCAGTATTTT. It encodes CASSYSFVSGTDTQYF.